The clone carrying this T cell receptor (beta chain) showed up just once. Its antigen is as yet unknown. For the second PCR, which ran for 7 to 11 cycles, a sample-barcoded 5' primer and a J-beta primer mix were used. TCRdb processed the 5' RACE reads anew with MiXCR; each CDR3 protein has one entry. The data hold some 550,000 distinct CDR3 sequences, with roughly 48% observed a single time. Donors each provided roughly 9.6 milliliters of peripheral blood. These data come from a study of blood T cells in healthy people across ages. Whole-study findings and limits: Leaving the PBMCs unsorted stopped any conclusive comparison of naive versus antigen-experienced cells. Diversity was higher, and naive CD4+ cells more numerous, in long-lived donors than in aged donors.

CDR1 and CDR2 from the germline V gene are SGHRS and YFSETQ. The CDR3 has 17 residues. This TCR came from a man older than 75 in good health. The source material was blood. The rearrangement joins TRBV5-1 to TRBJ2-5, with 9 bases fitting TRBD1. Near its end, the DNA agrees better with TRBJ2-7, so the J call may be wrong. CDR3 loop: CASSLGGVGTGQNEQYF. CDR3 DNA: TGCGCCAGCAGCTTGGGAGGGGTCGGGACAGGGCAGAACGAGCAGTACTTC.